The present T cell receptor beta chain was sequenced within a study of early T cells in non-severe SARS-CoV-2 infection. Study in general: The input, bulk RNA from unsorted whole blood, was sequenced, and chains were unpaired. The study's findings and limits: VDJdb matching skewed toward anti-spike CD8 responses, missing private and CD4 specificities.

This CDR3 has 13 amino acids. Germline V lookup: CDR1 SQVTM, CDR2 ANQGSEA. V was cut by 6 bases and J by 3 bases, with 12 bases left in between. Unique molecular identifiers were affixed to single, distinct cDNA molecules. Via MiXCR, TCRdb re-called the 5' RACE reads, giving one row per CDR3 protein. This sample carries tens of thousands of distinct CDR3 sequences, 11% of them seen once, and the ten largest clones take 8% to 10%. Regarding this clonotype: What it binds is unknown.

Material: whole blood. The V gene is TRBV29-1, the J gene TRBJ1-3; maybe TRBD1 (5 bases). The TCR was taken from an adult who was a healthcare worker with PCR-confirmed SARS-CoV-2 infection or an uninfected control (not recorded which). CDR3 protein: CSVRTGGGNTIYF. The DNA for the CDR3 is TGCAGCGTCCGTACGGGGGGTGGAAACACCATATATTTT.